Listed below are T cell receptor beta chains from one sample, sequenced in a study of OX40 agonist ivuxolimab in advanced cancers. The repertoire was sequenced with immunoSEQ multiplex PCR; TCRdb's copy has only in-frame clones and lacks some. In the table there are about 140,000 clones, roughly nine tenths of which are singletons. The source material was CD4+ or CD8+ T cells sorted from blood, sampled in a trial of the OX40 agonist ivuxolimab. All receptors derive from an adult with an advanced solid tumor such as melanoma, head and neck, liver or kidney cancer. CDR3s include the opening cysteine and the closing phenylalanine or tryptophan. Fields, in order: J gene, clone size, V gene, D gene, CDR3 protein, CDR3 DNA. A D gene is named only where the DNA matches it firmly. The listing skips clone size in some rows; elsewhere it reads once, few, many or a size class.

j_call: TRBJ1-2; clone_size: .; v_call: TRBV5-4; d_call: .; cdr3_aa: CASTQGPGVNYGYTF; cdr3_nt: TGTGCCAGCACCCAGGGTCCAGGCGTTAACTATGGCTACACCTTC
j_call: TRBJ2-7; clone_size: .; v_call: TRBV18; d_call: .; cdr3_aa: CASSPPASYEQYF; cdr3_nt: TGTGCCAGCTCACCACCGGCCAGCTACGAGCAGTACTTC
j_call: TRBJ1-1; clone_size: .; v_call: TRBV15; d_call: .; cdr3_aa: CATSSRGFTEAFF; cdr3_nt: TGTGCCACCAGCAGCCGTGGGTTCACTGAAGCTTTCTTT
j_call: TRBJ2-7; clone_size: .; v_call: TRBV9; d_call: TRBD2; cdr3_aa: CASSVEAGEGYEQYF; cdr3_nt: TGTGCCAGCAGCGTAGAAGCGGGAGAAGGGTACGAGCAGTACTTC
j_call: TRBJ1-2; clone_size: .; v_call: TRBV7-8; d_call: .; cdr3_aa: CASSSSRLEMPGYTF; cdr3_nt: TGTGCCAGCAGCTCCTCACGTCTGGAGATGCCCGGCTACACCTTC
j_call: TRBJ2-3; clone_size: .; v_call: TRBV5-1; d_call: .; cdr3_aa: CASSRTFRAETRTDTQYF; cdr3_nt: TGCGCCAGCAGCCGAACTTTCAGGGCGGAAACCCGCACAGATACGCAGTATTTT
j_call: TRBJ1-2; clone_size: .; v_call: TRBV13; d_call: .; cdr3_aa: CASSLVNAGRNYGYTF; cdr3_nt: TGTGCCAGCAGCTTAGTTAACGCGGGGCGAAACTATGGCTACACCTTC
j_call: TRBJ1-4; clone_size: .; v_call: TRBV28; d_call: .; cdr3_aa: CASSFGQGQLFF; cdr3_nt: TGTGCCAGCAGTTTCGGGCAGGGACAACTGTTTTTT
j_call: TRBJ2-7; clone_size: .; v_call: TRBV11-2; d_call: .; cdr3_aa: CASSLAAAQEQYF; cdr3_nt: TGTGCCAGCAGCTTAGCCGCAGCTCAGGAGCAGTACTTC
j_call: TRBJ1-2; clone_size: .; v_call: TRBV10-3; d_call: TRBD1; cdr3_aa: CAISESQGTAYGYTF; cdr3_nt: TGTGCCATCAGTGAGTCCCAGGGGACAGCATATGGCTACACCTTC
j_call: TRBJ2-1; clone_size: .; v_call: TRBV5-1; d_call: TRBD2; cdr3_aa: CASSSTGLPTYNEQFF; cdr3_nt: TGCGCCAGCAGCTCCACGGGACTACCCACCTACAATGAGCAGTTCTTC
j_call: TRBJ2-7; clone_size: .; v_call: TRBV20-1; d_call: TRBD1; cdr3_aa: CSAWDSYEQYF; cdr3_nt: TGCAGTGCTTGGGACAGCTACGAGCAGTACTTC
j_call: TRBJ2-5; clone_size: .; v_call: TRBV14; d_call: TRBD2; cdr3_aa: CASSQELATVQETQYF; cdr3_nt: TGTGCCAGCAGCCAAGAACTAGCGACTGTCCAAGAGACCCAGTACTTC
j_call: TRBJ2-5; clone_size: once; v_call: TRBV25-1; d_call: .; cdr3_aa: CASSEPAGPQETQYF; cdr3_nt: TGTGCCAGCAGTGAACCGGCAGGACCTCAAGAGACCCAGTACTTC
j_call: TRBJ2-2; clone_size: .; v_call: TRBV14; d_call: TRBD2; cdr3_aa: CASSSVLAGNTGELFF; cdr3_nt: TGTGCCAGCAGCTCAGTGCTAGCGGGGAACACCGGGGAGCTGTTTTTT
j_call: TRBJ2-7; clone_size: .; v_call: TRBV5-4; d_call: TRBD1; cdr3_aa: CASSIDRVSYEQYF; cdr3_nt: TGTGCCAGCAGCATAGACAGGGTCTCCTACGAGCAGTACTTC
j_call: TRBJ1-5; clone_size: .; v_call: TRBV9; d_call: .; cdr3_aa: CASSNEAHSRQPQHF; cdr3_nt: TGTGCCAGCAGCAACGAGGCACACAGCAGGCAACCCCAGCATTTT
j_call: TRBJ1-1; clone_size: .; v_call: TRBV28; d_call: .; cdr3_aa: CASSHRENTEAFF; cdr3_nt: TGTGCCAGCAGCCATAGGGAGAACACTGAAGCTTTCTTT
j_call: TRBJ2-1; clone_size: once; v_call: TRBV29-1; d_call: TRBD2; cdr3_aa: CSVGAAPLAYNEQFF; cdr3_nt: TGCAGCGTTGGGGCAGCCCCACTAGCGTACAATGAGCAGTTCTTC
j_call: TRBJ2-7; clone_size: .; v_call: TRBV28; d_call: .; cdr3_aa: CASRVSSSYEQYF; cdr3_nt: TGTGCCAGCAGGGTCTCAAGCTCCTACGAGCAGTACTTC
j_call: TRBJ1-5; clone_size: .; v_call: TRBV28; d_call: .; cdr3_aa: CASSLRDINQPQHF; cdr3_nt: TGTGCCAGCAGTCTCCGGGACATAAATCAGCCCCAGCATTTT
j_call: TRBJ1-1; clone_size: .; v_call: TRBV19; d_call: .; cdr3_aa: CASSMAGTNTEAFF; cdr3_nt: TGTGCCAGTAGTATGGCGGGGACGAACACTGAAGCTTTCTTT
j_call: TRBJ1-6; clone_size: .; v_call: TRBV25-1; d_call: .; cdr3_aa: CASSAPGGSRSPLHF; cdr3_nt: TGTGCCAGCAGTGCACCCGGGGGGTCACGGTCACCCCTCCACTTT
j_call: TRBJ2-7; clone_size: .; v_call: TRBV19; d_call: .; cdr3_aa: CASSSDISYEQYF; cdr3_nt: TGTGCCAGTAGTAGCGACATATCCTACGAGCAGTACTTC
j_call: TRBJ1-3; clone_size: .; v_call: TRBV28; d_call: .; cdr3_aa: CASSLGTQESGNTIYF; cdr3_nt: TGTGCCAGCAGTTTAGGGACCCAGGAGTCTGGAAACACCATATATTTT
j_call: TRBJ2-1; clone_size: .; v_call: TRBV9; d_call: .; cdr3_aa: CASIMSEYYNEQFF; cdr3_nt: TGTGCCAGCATAATGAGCGAGTACTACAATGAGCAGTTCTTC
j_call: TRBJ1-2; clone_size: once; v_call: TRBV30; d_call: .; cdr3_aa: CAWTTDSQAIF; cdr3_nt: TGTGCCTGGACTACGGACAGTCAGGCCATCTTC
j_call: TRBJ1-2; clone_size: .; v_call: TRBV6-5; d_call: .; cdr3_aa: CASSYQGPDTF; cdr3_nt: TGTGCCAGCAGTTACCAGGGCCCCGACACCTTC
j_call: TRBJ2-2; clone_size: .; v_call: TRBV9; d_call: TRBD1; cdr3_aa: CASSGGTGPNTGELFF; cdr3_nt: TGTGCCAGCAGCGGGGGGACAGGACCGAACACCGGGGAGCTGTTTTTT
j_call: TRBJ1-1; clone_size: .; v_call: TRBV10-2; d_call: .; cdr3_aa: CASRNRDNTEAFF; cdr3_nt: TGCGCCAGCAGGAACAGGGATAACACTGAAGCTTTCTTT
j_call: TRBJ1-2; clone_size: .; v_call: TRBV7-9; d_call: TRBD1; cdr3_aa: CASSSRQGVPNYGYTF; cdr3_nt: TGTGCCAGCAGCTCCCGACAGGGGGTGCCTAACTATGGCTACACCTTC
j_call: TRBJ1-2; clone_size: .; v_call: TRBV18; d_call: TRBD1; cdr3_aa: CASSREGAHGYTF; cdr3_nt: TGTGCCAGCTCACGAGAGGGGGCGCATGGCTACACCTTC
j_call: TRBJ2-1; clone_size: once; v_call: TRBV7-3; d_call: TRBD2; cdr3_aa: CASSLGSGGRLYNEQFF; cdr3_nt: TGTGCCAGCAGCTTAGGCTCGGGCGGGAGGTTGTACAATGAGCAGTTCTTC
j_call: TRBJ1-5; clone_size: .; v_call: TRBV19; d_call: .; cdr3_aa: CASSIGVTANQPQHF; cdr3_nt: TGTGCCAGTAGTATAGGTGTCACAGCGAATCAGCCCCAGCATTTT
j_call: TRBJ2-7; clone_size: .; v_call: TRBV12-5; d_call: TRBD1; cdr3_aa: CASGLVRGRQGDEQYF; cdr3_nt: TGTGCTAGTGGTTTGGTACGGGGGAGACAGGGGGACGAGCAGTACTTC
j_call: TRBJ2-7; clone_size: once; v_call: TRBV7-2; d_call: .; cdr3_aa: CASSLGRSGAVYEQYF; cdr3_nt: TGTGCCAGCAGCTTAGGCCGGTCCGGGGCGGTCTACGAGCAGTACTTC
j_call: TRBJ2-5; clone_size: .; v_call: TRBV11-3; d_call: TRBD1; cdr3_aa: CASSILRTGGVGLQETQYF; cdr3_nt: TGTGCCAGCAGCATCCTGCGGACAGGGGGCGTGGGACTCCAAGAGACCCAGTACTTC
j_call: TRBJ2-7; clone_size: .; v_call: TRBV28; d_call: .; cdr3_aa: CASGYEQYF; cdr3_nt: TGTGCCAGCGGGTACGAGCAGTACTTC
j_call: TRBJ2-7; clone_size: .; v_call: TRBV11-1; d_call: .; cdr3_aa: CASSLDRVYEQYF; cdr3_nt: TGTGCCAGCAGCTTAGACAGGGTCTACGAGCAGTACTTC
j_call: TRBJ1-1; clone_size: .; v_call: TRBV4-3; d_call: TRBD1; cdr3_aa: CASSRTGGTEAFF; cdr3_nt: TGCGCCAGCAGCCGTACAGGGGGCACTGAAGCTTTCTTT
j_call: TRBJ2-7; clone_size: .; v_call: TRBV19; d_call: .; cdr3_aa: CASSIGSGTNTYEQYF; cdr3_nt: TGTGCCAGTAGTATAGGATCGGGGACAAACACCTACGAGCAGTACTTC
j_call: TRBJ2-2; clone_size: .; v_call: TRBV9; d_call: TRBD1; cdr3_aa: CASRTGVGAGELFF; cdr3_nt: TGTGCCAGCAGGACAGGGGTAGGGGCCGGGGAGCTGTTTTTT
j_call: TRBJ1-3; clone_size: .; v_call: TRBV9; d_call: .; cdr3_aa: CASSVRGQAGNTIYF; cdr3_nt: TGTGCCAGCAGCGTGAGGGGTCAGGCTGGAAACACCATATATTTT
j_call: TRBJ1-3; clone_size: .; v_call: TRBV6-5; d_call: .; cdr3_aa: CASSYGAGNTIYF; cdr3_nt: TGTGCCAGCAGTTACGGCGCGGGTAACACCATATATTTT